These T cell receptor beta chains were read from a single sample in a study of cytomegalovirus exposure and HLA in healthy donors. Clones were sequenced by immunoSEQ multiplex PCR, and TCRdb holds only the in-frame ones, with some missing. Of 150,000 to 200,000 clones in the sample, roughly 84% are singletons; the top ten hold about 2.4%. The sample consisted of PBMCs. These receptors came from a woman aged 45-65 years in good health and CMV-seropositive. The CDR3 runs from the conserved cysteine through the conserved F or W. The order of the fields is CDR3 length, D gene, clone size, J gene, V gene, CDR3 DNA, CDR3 protein. The D gene is left open where the match is weak. Clone sizes are given selectively: once, few, many, or a class where the clone is expanded.

15 - - TRBJ1-4 TRBV5-8 TGTGCCAGCAGCTTTGCCATGGGAGCTAATGAAAAACTGTTTTTT CASSFAMGANEKLFF
14 TRBD1 - TRBJ1-2 TRBV18 TGTGCCAGCTCACCACCGGGACAGGGGTATGGCTACACCTTC CASSPPGQGYGYTF
16 TRBD1 - TRBJ2-7 TRBV6-1 TGTGCCAGCAGTGAAGCGGGACAGGCCCACTCCTACGAGCAGTACTTC CASSEAGQAHSYEQYF
11 - - TRBJ2-3 TRBV2 TGTGCCAGCTCGGTGAAAGATACGCAGTATTTT CASSVKDTQYF
14 TRBD2 - TRBJ2-1 TRBV6-6 TGTGCCAGCAGTTACGGGGGGGGTTACAATGAGCAGTTCTTC CASSYGGGYNEQFF
13 - - TRBJ1-2 TRBV14 TGTGCCAGCAGCCCCCGACAGAGTTATGGCTACACCTTC CASSPRQSYGYTF
15 - - TRBJ1-1 TRBV6-5 TGTGCCAGCAGTTACTCCTTAGGGGGGGAGACTGAAGCTTTCTTT CASSYSLGGETEAFF
13 - - TRBJ1-2 TRBV7-9 TGTGCCAGCAGCTTAGGGGGCCGCTATGGCTACACCTTC CASSLGGRYGYTF
13 TRBD2 - TRBJ2-3 TRBV2 TGTGCCAGCAGTGGACTAGCGGGGGGTACGCAGTATTTT CASSGLAGGTQYF
16 TRBD2 - TRBJ2-5 TRBV5-6 TGTGCCAGCAGCGCACTTAGCGGGGGGGCAGTAGAGACCCAGTACTTC CASSALSGGAVETQYF
16 - - TRBJ1-1 TRBV4-3 TGCGCCAGCAGCCCCCGGGACAAGGGGCAGAACACTGAAGCTTTCTTT CASSPRDKGQNTEAFF
15 TRBD1 - TRBJ1-1 TRBV11-2 TGTGCCAGCAGCTTTTTGGGACAGGGATACACTGAAGCTTTCTTT CASSFLGQGYTEAFF
14 - - TRBJ2-7 TRBV5-1 TGCGCCAGCAGCTTGTTACACACCAACTACGAGCAGTACTTC CASSLLHTNYEQYF
13 TRBD1 - TRBJ2-5 TRBV6-1 TGTGCCAGCAAAAAGACAGGGGAAGAGACCCAGTACTTC CASKKTGEETQYF
12 TRBD1 - TRBJ1-5 TRBV27 TGTGCCAGCAGTGTTGGGACAGGGCCCCAGCATTTT CASSVGTGPQHF
15 - - TRBJ2-1 TRBV27 TGTGCCAGCAGTATAAGGGGCGACGGCTACAATGAGCAGTTCTTC CASSIRGDGYNEQFF
13 TRBD1 once TRBJ1-2 TRBV7-8 TGTGCCAGCAGCTCGCAGGGGGCAGGAGGCTACACCTTC CASSSQGAGGYTF
15 - once TRBJ1-2 TRBV16 TGTGCCAGCAGCCAAATCTACCAGGGAAACTATGGCTACACCTTC CASSQIYQGNYGYTF
16 TRBD2 - TRBJ2-1 TRBV7-2 TGTGCCAGCAGCACTCCTAGCGGGGGGGCGTACAATGAGCAGTTCTTC CASSTPSGGAYNEQFF
18 TRBD1 - TRBJ2-6 TRBV19 TGTGCCAGTAGTTCTCCAGGGGGCGCCATCTCTGGGGCCAACGTCCTGACTTTC CASSSPGGAISGANVLTF
15 TRBD1 once TRBJ2-2 TRBV7-2 TGTGCCAGCAGGAGACAGGGATTTTTGGCCGGGGAGCTGTTTTTT CASRRQGFLAGELFF
16 TRBD2 - TRBJ2-5 TRBV27 TGTGCCAGCAGTTTCACAGCGGGGGGAAACCAAGAGACCCAGTACTTC CASSFTAGGNQETQYF
15 - - TRBJ2-3 TRBV9 TGTGCCAGCAGCGCACAACAGGAGAGCACAGATACGCAGTATTTT CASSAQQESTDTQYF
15 - once TRBJ2-1 TRBV9 TGTGCCAGCAGCAAAGTTTTAGGGGCCTACAATGAGCAGTTCTTC CASSKVLGAYNEQFF
14 TRBD1 - TRBJ1-1 TRBV5-1 TGTGCCAGCAGCTCCCGGGACAGGGTTCCTGAAGCTTTCTTT CASSSRDRVPEAFF
14 TRBD2 - TRBJ2-5 TRBV5-4 TGTGCCAGCAGCTTTGCCGGGGGGGCCGAGACCCAGTACTTC CASSFAGGAETQYF
17 TRBD2 few TRBJ2-2 TRBV2 TGTGCCAGCATGGGACTAGCGGGGGGGCTCGGCACCGGGGAGCTGTTTTTT CASMGLAGGLGTGELFF
17 TRBD1 - TRBJ1-2 TRBV5-1 TGCGCCAGCAGCTTGGCAACAGGGGGCGAGTTTAGCTATGGCTACACCTTC CASSLATGGEFSYGYTF
15 TRBD1 few TRBJ1-1 TRBV10-3 TGTGCCATCAGTGAGTCGGGGACAGGGAACACTGAAGCTTTCTTT CAISESGTGNTEAFF
15 - - TRBJ2-3 TRBV7-5 TGTGCCAGAAGCTTAAAGGGGGGGGCCACAGATACGCAGTATTTT CARSLKGGATDTQYF
15 - - TRBJ2-5 TRBV2 TGTGCCAGCAGTGAAAAGGGGGGGCGGGAAGAGACCCAGTACTTC CASSEKGGREETQYF
15 TRBD1 - TRBJ2-2 TRBV10-3 TGTGCCATGACGAGGGACAGCGACTTCACCGGGGAGCTGTTTTTT CAMTRDSDFTGELFF
19 - - TRBJ1-5 TRBV19 TGTGCCAGTAGCTCGATTGGCAGGGGTGGACTCTCCACAAACAGGCCCCAGCATTTT CASSSIGRGGLSTNRPQHF
16 TRBD2 - TRBJ2-5 TRBV4-2 TGTGCCAGCACCCCATCAGAGCGGGGGGGCTGGGAGACCCAGTACTTC CASTPSERGGWETQYF
15 TRBD1 - TRBJ1-4 TRBV6-1 TGTGCCAGCAATGGAGGGGGCTCGGCTAATGAAAAACTGTTTTTT CASNGGGSANEKLFF
16 - - TRBJ2-2 TRBV18 TGTGCCAGCTCACCACCAGGAGGGGATCGGACCGGGGAGCTGTTTTTT CASSPPGGDRTGELFF
21 TRBD1 - TRBJ2-4 TRBV10-3 TGTGCCATCAGTGAGCGGATTTTACAGGGGCCAGACCTCGGAGCCAAAAACATTCAGTACTTC CAISERILQGPDLGAKNIQYF
12 - - TRBJ2-1 TRBV29-1 TGCAGCGTCGACGACTCTTACAATGAGCAGTTCTTC CSVDDSYNEQFF
15 - - TRBJ1-5 TRBV9 TGTGCCAGCAGCGTAGGTCCAGGGGATGGTCAGCCCCAGCATTTT CASSVGPGDGQPQHF
16 - few TRBJ2-5 TRBV7-4 TGTGCCAGCAGCTTAGTCGGGGGGCCACCCCAAGAGACCCAGTACTTC CASSLVGGPPQETQYF
14 - - TRBJ2-3 TRBV4-1 TGCGCCAGCAGCCTCCCGAAGGGGAAAGATACGCAGTATTTT CASSLPKGKDTQYF
17 - - TRBJ1-3 TRBV19 TGTGCCAGTAGTACCCCCGGCAGGCCCAGCTCTGGAAACACCATATATTTT CASSTPGRPSSGNTIYF
15 TRBD1 - TRBJ1-6 TRBV6-6 TGTGCCAGCAGCCGGGACAGGGGGCACAATTCACCCCTCCACTTT CASSRDRGHNSPLHF
17 TRBD1 - TRBJ2-5 TRBV6-1 TGTGCCAGCAGTGCAACTTTTCTGGGACAGGGGCGCGAGACCCAGTACTTC CASSATFLGQGRETQYF